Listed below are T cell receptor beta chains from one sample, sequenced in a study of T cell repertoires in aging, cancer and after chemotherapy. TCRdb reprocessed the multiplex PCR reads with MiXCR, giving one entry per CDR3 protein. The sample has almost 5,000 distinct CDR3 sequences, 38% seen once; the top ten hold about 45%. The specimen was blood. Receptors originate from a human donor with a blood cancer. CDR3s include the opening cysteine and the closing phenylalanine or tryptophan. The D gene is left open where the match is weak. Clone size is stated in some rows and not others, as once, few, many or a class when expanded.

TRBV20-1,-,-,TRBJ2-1,CSARVVNYNEQFF,TGCAGTGCTAGGGTGGTTAACTACAATGAGCAGTTCTTC
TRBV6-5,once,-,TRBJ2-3,CASSPAVITTDTQYF,TGTGCCAGCAGTCCCGCGGTGATCACCACAGATACGCAGTATTTT
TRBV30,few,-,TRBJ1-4,CAWSEAVATNEKLFF,TGTGCCTGGAGTGAAGCGGTCGCAACTAATGAAAAACTGTTTTTT
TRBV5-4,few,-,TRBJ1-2,CASSLGRYSNYGYTF,TGTGCCAGCAGCTTGGGGCGATATTCTAACTATGGCTACACCTTC
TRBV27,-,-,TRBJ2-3,CASRNTGKSTDTQYF,TGTGCCAGCAGGAATACAGGGAAAAGCACAGATACGCAGTATTTT
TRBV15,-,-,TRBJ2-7,CATSQGATYEQYF,TGTGCCACCAGTCAAGGGGCCACCTACGAGCAGTACTTC
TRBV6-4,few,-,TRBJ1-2,CASSSLGVGYTF,TGTGCCAGCAGTTCATTAGGGGTCGGCTACACCTTC
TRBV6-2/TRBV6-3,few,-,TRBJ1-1,CASSYSGSTEAFF,TGTGCCAGCAGTTACTCAGGGAGCACTGAAGCTTTCTTT
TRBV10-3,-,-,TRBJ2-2,CAISDLTGTNTGELFF,TGTGCCATCAGTGATTTGACAGGAACCAACACCGGGGAGCTGTTTTTT
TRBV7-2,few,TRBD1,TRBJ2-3,CASSVYRGGTDTQYF,TGTGCCAGCAGCGTCTACAGGGGCGGGACAGATACGCAGTATTTT
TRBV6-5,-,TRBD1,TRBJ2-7,CASSPQGAGAYEQYF,TGTGCCAGCAGTCCACAGGGGGCTGGCGCCTACGAGCAGTACTTC
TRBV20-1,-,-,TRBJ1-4,CSARGGVLNEKLFF,TGCAGTGCTAGAGGCGGGGTACTTAATGAAAAACTGTTTTTT
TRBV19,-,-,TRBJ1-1,CASSIRTAEAFF,TGTGCCAGTAGTATAAGGACGGCTGAAGCTTTCTTT
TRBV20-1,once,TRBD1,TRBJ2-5,CSASYWDSQETQYF,TGCAGTGCTAGTTACTGGGACAGCCAAGAGACCCAGTACTTC
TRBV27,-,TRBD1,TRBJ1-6,CASSVDRGTYNSPLHF,TGTGCCAGCAGTGTCGACAGGGGGACCTATAATTCACCCCTCCACTTT
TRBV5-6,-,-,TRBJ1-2,CASSFGGLYGYTF,TGTGCCAGCAGCTTCGGGGGACTCTATGGCTACACCTTC
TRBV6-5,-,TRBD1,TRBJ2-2,CASSYAGQGTGELFF,TGTGCCAGCAGTTACGCGGGACAGGGGACCGGGGAGCTGTTTTTT